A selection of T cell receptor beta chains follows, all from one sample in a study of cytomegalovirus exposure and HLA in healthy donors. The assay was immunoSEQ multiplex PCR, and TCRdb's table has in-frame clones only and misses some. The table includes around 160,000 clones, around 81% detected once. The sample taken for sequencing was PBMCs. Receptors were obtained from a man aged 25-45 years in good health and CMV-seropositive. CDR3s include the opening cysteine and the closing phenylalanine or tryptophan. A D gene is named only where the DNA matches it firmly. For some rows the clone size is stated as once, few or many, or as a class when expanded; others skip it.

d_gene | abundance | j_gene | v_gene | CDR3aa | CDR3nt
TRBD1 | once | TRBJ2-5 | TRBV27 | CASSPRDRGQETQYF | TGTGCCAGCAGTCCCCGGGACAGGGGGCAAGAGACCCAGTACTTC
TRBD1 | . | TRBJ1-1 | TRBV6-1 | CASSLLQGGNTEAFF | TGTGCCAGCAGCCTTTTACAGGGGGGAAACACTGAAGCTTTCTTT
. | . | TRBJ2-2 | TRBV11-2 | CASSPRDLNTGELFF | TGTGCCAGCAGCCCCCGGGACTTGAACACCGGGGAGCTGTTTTTT
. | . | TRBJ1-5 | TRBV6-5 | CASSSNRANQPQHF | TGTGCCAGCAGTTCGAACAGGGCTAATCAGCCCCAGCATTTT
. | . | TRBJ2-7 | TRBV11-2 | CASSLAGRNYEQYF | TGTGCCAGCAGCTTAGCGGGGAGGAACTACGAGCAGTACTTC
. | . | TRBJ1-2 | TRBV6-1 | CASSEAGRGGGYTF | TGTGCCAGCAGTGAAGCGGGGAGGGGTGGTGGCTACACCTTC
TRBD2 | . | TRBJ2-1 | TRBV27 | CASSRSGTSGDYNEQFF | TGTGCCAGCAGCCGGTCCGGGACTAGCGGGGATTACAATGAGCAGTTCTTC
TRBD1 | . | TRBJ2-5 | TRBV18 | CASSPSRGLQETQYF | TGTGCCAGCTCTCCGTCCAGGGGGCTTCAAGAGACCCAGTACTTC
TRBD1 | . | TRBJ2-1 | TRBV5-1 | CASSPGAGGYNEQFF | TGCGCCAGCAGCCCCGGGGCAGGGGGATACAATGAGCAGTTCTTC
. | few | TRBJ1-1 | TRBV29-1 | CSVGQGNTEAFF | TGCAGCGTTGGGCAGGGGAACACTGAAGCTTTCTTT
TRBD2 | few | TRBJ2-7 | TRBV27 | CASNTGRGGTFEQYF | TGTGCCAGCAATACCGGGCGGGGGGGGACCTTCGAGCAGTACTTC
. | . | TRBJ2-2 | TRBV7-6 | CASSLVTGSNTGELFF | TGTGCCAGCAGCTTAGTAACAGGGTCGAACACCGGGGAGCTGTTTTTT
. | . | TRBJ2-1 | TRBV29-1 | CSAGGGGSYNEQFF | TGCAGCGCCGGGGGCGGGGGCTCCTACAATGAGCAGTTCTTC
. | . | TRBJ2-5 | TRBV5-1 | CASSLERLGQETQYF | TGCGCCAGCAGCTTAGAGAGACTAGGTCAAGAGACCCAGTACTTC
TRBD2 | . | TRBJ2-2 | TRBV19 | CATRGLAGGVGELFF | TGTGCCACCAGAGGACTAGCGGGGGGGGTCGGGGAGCTGTTTTTT
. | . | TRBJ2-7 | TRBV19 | CASSQGTVVHEQYF | TGTGCCAGTAGTCAGGGTACTGTCGTTCACGAGCAGTACTTC
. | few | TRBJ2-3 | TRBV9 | CASSVVSSVTDTQYF | TGTGCCAGCAGCGTAGTCTCTAGCGTTACAGATACGCAGTATTTT
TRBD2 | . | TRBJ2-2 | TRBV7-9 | CASARGLAGGANTGELFF | TGTGCCAGCGCCAGGGGACTAGCGGGGGGCGCGAACACCGGGGAGCTGTTTTTT
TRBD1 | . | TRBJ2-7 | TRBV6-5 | CASSYSGTGTYEQYF | TGTGCCAGCAGTTATTCCGGGACAGGGACCTACGAGCAGTACTTC
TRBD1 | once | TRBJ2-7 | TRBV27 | CASSPLDRPYEQYF | TGTGCCAGCAGTCCTCTGGACAGGCCCTACGAGCAGTACTTC
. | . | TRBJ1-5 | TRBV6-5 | CASSSSGYQPQHF | TGTGCCAGCAGTTCTAGTGGTTATCAGCCCCAGCATTTT
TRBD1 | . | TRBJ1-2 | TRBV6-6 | CASSVDRDDGYTF | TGTGCCAGCAGCGTCGACAGGGATGATGGCTACACCTTC
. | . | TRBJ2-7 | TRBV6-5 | CASSYSLQGTYEQYF | TGTGCCAGCAGTTACTCACTTCAGGGAACCTACGAGCAGTACTTC
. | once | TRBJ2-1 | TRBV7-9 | CASSLGGGSYNEQFF | TGTGCCAGCAGCTTGGGGGGTGGCTCCTACAATGAGCAGTTCTTC
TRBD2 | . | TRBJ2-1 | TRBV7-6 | CASSSSGGSYNEQFF | TGTGCCAGCAGCTCGAGCGGGGGGAGTTACAATGAGCAGTTCTTC